Below are 17 T cell receptor beta chains sequenced from a single sample in a study of OX40 agonist ivuxolimab in advanced cancers. Sequencing used immunoSEQ multiplex PCR; TCRdb keeps in-frame clones, though not all of them. The data show 4,500 to 7,000 clones, about 76% seen once. The starting material was CD4+ or CD8+ T cells sorted from blood, obtained in a trial of the OX40 agonist ivuxolimab. Source of these receptors: an adult with an advanced solid tumor such as melanoma, head and neck, liver or kidney cancer.

A word on this clone: An end of the junction does not agree with germline; a read error may underlie this. The rearrangement joins TRBV2 to TRBJ1-1; tentatively, D is TRBD1 (6 bases). The CDR3 is 14 residues long. CDR1 is SNHLY, CDR2 FYNNEI, per germline. CDR3 residues: CASRKGRGNAEAFF. The CDR3 nucleotides read TGTGCCAGCAGGAAGGGAAGGGGGAACGCTGAAGCTTTCTTT.

This clone has a handful of counts. CDR3 sequence reads: CASSYGTDEQYF. DNA for the CDR3: TGTGCCAGCAGTTACGGGACAGACGAGCAGTACTTC. The chain recombines TRBV6-5 with TRBJ2-7; 7 positions agree with TRBD1. This CDR3 comprises 12 residues. Germline trimming cut 2 bases from V and 5 bases from J; bases unmatched to any gene: 0. CDR1 is MNHEY, CDR2 SVGAGI, per germline.

The chain combines TRBV7-3 with TRBJ1-1; D call uncertain. The CDR3 has 13 residues. CDR1 is SGHTA, CDR2 FQGTGA, per germline. V was clipped by 2 bases and J by 1 base, with 5 bases between them. CDR3 residues: CASSLYPNTEAFF. Here the CDR3 DNA reads TGTGCCAGCAGCTTATACCCGAACACTGAAGCTTTCTTT. The variable domain in full, with the rest retrieved from reference TRBV7-3 and TRBJ1-1, is GAGVSQTPSNKVTEKGKYVELRCDPISGHTALYWYRQSLGQGPEFLIYFQGTGAADDSGLPNDRFFAVRPEGSVSTLKIQRTERGDSAVYLCASSLYPNTEAFFGQGTRLTVV.

This clone was seen only once. The rearrangement joins TRBV4-1 to TRBJ1-4; unclear D gene. Per germline, CDR1 MGHRA and CDR2 YSYEKL. This CDR3 has 14 residues. The V end lost 1 base, the J end lost 0 bases, and 3 bases lay between the germline ends. CDR3 coding DNA: TGCGCCAGCAGCCAAGGAGCAACTAATGAAAAACTGTTTTTT. Amino acids: CASSQGATNEKLFF.

This clone was seen only a few times. The genes are TRBV27 and TRBJ2-1, with 9 bases aligning to TRBD2. Germline trimming cut 6 bases from V and 5 bases from J; bases unmatched to any gene: 11. This CDR3 is 16 amino acids long. CDR1 is MNHEY, CDR2 SMNVEV, per germline (reference sequence). CDR3 sequence reads: CASSPGRLAGHNEQFF. The CDR3 bases are TGTGCCAGCAGCCCTGGGAGGCTAGCGGGGCACAATGAGCAGTTCTTC.

The genes are TRBV7-2 and TRBJ1-3; tentative D call: TRBD1 (5 bases). The germline V gene encodes CDR1 SGHTA and CDR2 FQGNSA. The V end was cut by 5 bases, the J end by 4 bases, with 9 bases between. This CDR3 spans 13 amino acids. This chain's CDR3 is CASSLGAGNTIYF. CDR3 in DNA: TGTGCCAGCAGCCTCGGGGCGGGAAACACCATATATTTT.

This clone was recorded once. The chain has TRBV6-5 and TRBJ2-7; no definite D call. The V gene's germline CDR1 is MNHEY and CDR2 SVGAGI. The CDR3 loop spans 12 amino acids. Trimming removed 2 bases at V and 0 bases at J, with 2 bases between. CDR3 DNA: TGTGCCAGCAGTTACAACTCCTACGAGCAGTACTTC. This translates into CASSYNSYEQYF.

The rearrangement uses TRBV6-5 and TRBJ2-7, with D perhaps matching TRBD1 (7 bases). CDR3 length: 13 residues. Trimming removed 6 bases from V and 5 bases from J, with 14 bases in between. CDR1 is MNHEY, CDR2 SVGAGI, per germline. The CDR3 loop is CASSRRDSNEQYF. The CDR3, as DNA: TGTGCCAGCAGCCGGAGGGACAGCAACGAGCAGTACTTC.

Points on this clone: Other DNA sequences from this sample encode an identical CDR3 as well. The rearrangement uses TRBV6-6 and TRBJ1-2; no firm D call. Trimming took off 0 bases at V and 4 bases at J, with 3 bases between the two ends. The germline V gene encodes CDR1 MNHNY and CDR2 SVGAGI (reference sequence). The CDR3 length is 12 residues. CDR3 loop: CASSYSGYGYTF. CDR3 coding DNA: TGTGCCAGCAGTTACTCCGGCTATGGCTACACCTTC.

The chain carries TRBV6-5 and TRBJ1-1, with D uncertain. The CDR3 is made up of 15 amino acids. The V end was cut by 5 bases, the J end by 0 bases, with 13 bases between. The germline CDR1 and CDR2 sequences are MNHEY and SVGAGI. CDR3 nucleotides: TGTGCCAGCAGTCTGCCGCGGACGGTGAACACTGAAGCTTTCTTT. This gives the protein CASSLPRTVNTEAFF.

The CDR3 loop is CASSLSGDPASEQYF. Written as DNA, the CDR3 is TGTGCCAGCAGCCTCAGCGGGGACCCCGCATCCGAGCAGTACTTC. V and J are TRBV9 and TRBJ2-5; TRBD2 matches 7 bases. TRBJ2-7 explains the end of the DNA better; the J call may be wrong. This CDR3 is built from 15 residues. Germline values: CDR1 SGDLS, CDR2 YYNGEE.

This clone was observed a few times. V gene TRBV9 combines with J gene TRBJ2-2, with 10 bases aligning to TRBD2. V lost 4 bases and J lost 3; bases outside the gene matches: 9. This CDR3 spans 17 amino acids. Per the germline V gene, CDR1 is SGDLS and CDR2 is YYNGEE. The CDR3 loop is CASSTPRTSGDTGELFF. The CDR3 bases are TGTGCCAGCAGCACCCCCCGGACTAGCGGAGACACCGGGGAGCTGTTTTTT.

V gene TRBV6-5 combines with J gene TRBJ1-5; the D gene is possibly TRBD1 (5 bases). The germline V and J ends were trimmed by 0 bases and 6 bases, with 15 bases remaining between them. The length of the CDR3 is 16 residues. Germline V lookup: CDR1 MNHEY, CDR2 SVGAGI. The CDR3: CASSYSKPGRGQPQHF. CDR3 coding DNA: TGTGCCAGCAGTTACTCGAAACCCGGAAGGGGTCAGCCCCAGCATTTT.

J is TRBJ2-1 and V is TRBV7-2, with TRBD2 identical over 9 bases. V gave up 10 bases and J gave up 5 bases; unmatched junction bases: 6. Germline V lookup: CDR1 SGHTA, CDR2 FQGNSA. The CDR3 extends over 13 amino acids. The CDR3 protein is CATLAGGNNEQFF. CDR3 DNA: TGTGCCACCCTGGCGGGAGGGAACAATGAGCAGTTCTTC.

The chain carries TRBV6-1 and TRBJ2-7; D call uncertain. V lost 3 bases and J 0 bases, leaving 18 bases between the germline ends. CDR1 is MNHNS, CDR2 SASEGT, per germline. CDR3 size: 17 residues. CDR3 bases: TGTGCCAGCAGTGAGAGGACGGGCTTGGTAAGCTCCTACGAGCAGTACTTC. Translating gives CASSERTGLVSSYEQYF.

This clone was detected once. V usage is TRBV6-5 and J usage is TRBJ2-7; D might be TRBD1 or TRBD2, each matching 5 bases. Trimming shortened V by 5 bases and J by 2 bases, and 13 bases separated the two germline ends. CDR1 and CDR2 (germline): MNHEY, SVGAGI. CDR3 length: 14 residues. CDR3 region: CASSLQGRTYEQYF. For the CDR3, the DNA is TGTGCCAGCAGTCTCCAGGGACGGACCTACGAGCAGTACTTC.

The chain joins TRBV7-3 to TRBJ1-4, with TRBD1 matching 10 bases. V shed 4 bases, J shed 3 bases, and the junction held 17 bases outside the gene matches. Per germline, CDR1 SGHTA and CDR2 FQGTGA. This CDR3 comprises 20 residues. The CDR3 sequence is CASSSSLRDRGSRSNEKLFF. The CDR3 DNA sequence: TGTGCCAGCAGCTCTTCTCTCCGGGACAGGGGTAGTCGATCTAATGAAAAACTGTTTTTT. Using reference TRBV7-3 and TRBJ1-4 for the parts outside the CDR3, the full variable domain is GAGVSQTPSNKVTEKGKYVELRCDPISGHTALYWYRQSLGQGPEFLIYFQGTGAADDSGLPNDRFFAVRPEGSVSTLKIQRTERGDSAVYLCASSSSLRDRGSRSNEKLFFGSGTQLSVL.